The TCR beta chain under discussion was sequenced for a study of control samples from healthy donors and cancer patients. The method was immunoSEQ multiplex PCR; TCRdb's version includes in-frame clones alone and lacks a portion of them. The table includes more than 150,000 clones, more than 85% detected once. The V gene lost 1 base and the J gene lost 6 bases, with 7 bases spanning the gap. CDR3 size: 13 residues. Per germline, CDR1 SEHNR and CDR2 FQNEAQ (reference sequence). The source material was blood. This chain links TRBV7-9 with TRBJ1-3, with D unresolved. The TCR sequence derives from a woman aged 25 to 39 in good health. The DNA of the CDR3 is TGTGCCAGCAGCTTAGACAGAAAAAACACCATATATTTT. Translating gives CASSLDRKNTIYF.